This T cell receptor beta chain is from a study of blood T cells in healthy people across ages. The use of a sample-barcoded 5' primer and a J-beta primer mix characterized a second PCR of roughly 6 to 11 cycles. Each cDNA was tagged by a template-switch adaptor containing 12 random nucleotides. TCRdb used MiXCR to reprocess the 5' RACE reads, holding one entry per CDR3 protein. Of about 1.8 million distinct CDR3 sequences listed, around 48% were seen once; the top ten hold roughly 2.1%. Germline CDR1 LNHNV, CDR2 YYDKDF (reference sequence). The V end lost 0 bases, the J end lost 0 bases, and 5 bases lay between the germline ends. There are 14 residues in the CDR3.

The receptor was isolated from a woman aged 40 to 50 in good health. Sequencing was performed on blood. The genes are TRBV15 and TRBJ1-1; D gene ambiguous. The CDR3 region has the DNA TGTGCCACCAGCAGAGATGGGGTGAACACTGAAGCTTTCTTT. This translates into CATSRDGVNTEAFF.